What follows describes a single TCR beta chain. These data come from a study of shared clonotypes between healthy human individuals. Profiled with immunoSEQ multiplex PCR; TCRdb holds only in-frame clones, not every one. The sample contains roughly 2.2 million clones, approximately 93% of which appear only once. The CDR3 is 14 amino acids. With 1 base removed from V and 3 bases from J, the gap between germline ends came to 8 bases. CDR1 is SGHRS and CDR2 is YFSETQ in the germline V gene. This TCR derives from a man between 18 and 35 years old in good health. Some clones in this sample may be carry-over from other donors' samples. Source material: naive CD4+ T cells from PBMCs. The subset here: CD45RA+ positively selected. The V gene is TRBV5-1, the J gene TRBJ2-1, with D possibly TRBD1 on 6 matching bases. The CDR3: CASSLWTDYNEQFF. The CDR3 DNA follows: TGCGCCAGCAGCTTGTGGACAGACTACAATGAGCAGTTCTTC.